The sequence of this T cell receptor beta chain was determined in a study of blood T cell repertoires in COVID-19. This clone is a singleton in its sample. Looked up from germline, CDR1 is MNHEY and CDR2 is SVGAGI. The CDR3 is made up of 13 amino acids. Trimming shortened V by 6 bases and J by 0 bases, and 8 bases separated the two germline ends. Assay: immunoSEQ multiplex PCR; the TCRdb copy retains only in-frame clones and omits some. The sample lists some 170,000 clones; 75% to 80% were seen once. The chain recombines TRBV6-5 with TRBJ2-5; maybe TRBD2 (6 bases). The sequence came from a woman in her seventies with acute or convalescent COVID-19. Sequencing was carried out using peripheral blood. The CDR3 nucleotides read TGTGCCAGCAGCCGGGGGTACCAAGAGACCCAGTACTTC. Its protein is CASSRGYQETQYF.